The 27 T cell receptor beta chains given below trace back to one sample, sequenced in a study of Ad26.COV2.S vaccination and SARS-CoV-2 variants. Described treatment: around 19 received Ad26.COV2.S at low or high dose, single or two shots; a few received placebo; per-sample allocation not given. Sampling was performed 63 days after the first vaccine or placebo injection. Generated by immunoSEQ multiplex PCR, the TCRdb table keeps only in-frame clones and is missing some. Here the sample spans about half a million clones, about 88% being singletons. Specimen: peripheral blood, collected in a trial of Ad26.COV2.S vaccine versus placebo. These receptors were obtained from a person aged 18 to 65 who received the Ad26.COV2.S COVID-19 vaccine or a placebo.

The chain is built from TRBV7-9 and TRBJ2-7, with 9 bases matching TRBD2. Trimming removed 0 bases from V and 6 bases from J; junction bases left unmatched: 6. CDR3 length: 15 residues. Germline CDR1 and CDR2: SEHNR and FQNEAQ (reference sequence). CDR3 sequence: CASSLARTSVAEQYF. CDR3 nucleotide sequence: TGTGCCAGCAGCTTAGCTCGGACTAGCGTGGCCGAGCAGTACTTC. Looking up the rest from reference TRBV7-9 and TRBJ2-7 gives the full variable domain: DTGVSQNPRHKITKRGQNVTFRCDPISEHNRLYWYRQTLGQGPEFLTYFQNEAQLEKSRLLSDRFSAERPKGSFSTLEIQRTEQGDSAMYLCASSLARTSVAEQYFGPGTRLTVT.

The genes are TRBV6-2 or TRBV6-3 and TRBJ2-7; TRBD2 matches at 14 bases. This CDR3 comprises 17 residues. The V gene's germline CDR1 is MNHEY and CDR2 SVGEGT. The junction had 12 bases not matched to a gene; V was cut back by 6 bases and J by 5 bases. The CDR3 sequence is CASRYGLAGGKRHEQYF. CDR3 DNA: TGTGCCAGCAGGTACGGACTAGCGGGAGGAAAAAGGCACGAGCAGTACTTC.

The J gene is TRBJ2-2, the V gene TRBV10-3; D remains unclear. Deletions cut 9 bases from V and 3 bases from J, with 5 bases between. The CDR3 sequence is 11 residues long. Germline loops: CDR1 ENHRY, CDR2 SYGVKD. CDR3 in DNA: TGTGCCATAATGGACACCGGGGAGCTGTTTTTT. Translated: CAIMDTGELFF.

The V call is TRBV3-1 (or the pseudogene TRBV3-2), the J call TRBJ2-7, with TRBD2 matching 7 bases. CDR1 LGHDT and CDR2 YNNKEL come from the germline V gene (reference sequence). V gave up 8 bases and J gave up 6 bases; unmatched junction bases: 13. The CDR3 length is 14 residues. The CDR3 loop reads CASGSAGTTGEQYF. CDR3 nucleotides: TGTGCCAGCGGTTCCGCCGGGACTACGGGCGAGCAGTACTTC.

The chain combines TRBV19 with TRBJ2-7; 12 positions agree with TRBD2. Germline V gene data show CDR1 as LNHDA and CDR2 as SQIVND (reference sequence). This CDR3 has 16 amino acids. V trimming: 4 bases; J trimming: 0 bases; junction bases outside the gene matches: 4. For the CDR3, the DNA is TGTGCCAGTAGTAGGACTAGCGGGGCAATCTCCTACGAGCAGTACTTC. This translates into CASSRTSGAISYEQYF.

The chain links TRBV10-3 to TRBJ2-5, with D perhaps matching TRBD1 (6 bases). Germline V lookup: CDR1 ENHRY, CDR2 SYGVKD. With 6 bases removed from V and 1 base from J, the gap between germline ends came to 12 bases. The CDR3 has 14 residues. As DNA, the CDR3 is TGTGCCATCAGGGTGACAGGTACCCAAGAGACCCAGTACTTC. Protein product: CAIRVTGTQETQYF.

The chain combines TRBV29-1 with TRBJ1-1; no firm D call. In germline, CDR1 is SQVTM, CDR2 ANQGSEA. CDR3 length: 10 residues. V was clipped by 7 bases and J by 2 bases, with 5 bases between them. DNA for the CDR3: TGCAGCGCACGAAACACTGAAGCTTTCTTT. Protein sequence: CSARNTEAFF.

V and J are TRBV15 and TRBJ1-1; 9 bases align to TRBD1. V shed 2 bases and J 4 bases; nucleotides not matched to a gene: 5. The germline V gene encodes CDR1 LNHNV and CDR2 YYDKDF (reference sequence). The CDR3 runs 15 residues. The CDR3 bases are TGTGCCACCAGCAGAACTACAGGGGGCCCCACTGAAGCTTTCTTT. It codes for CATSRTTGGPTEAFF.

This chain joins TRBV6-5 and TRBJ1-4; 8 bases map to TRBD1. From germline, CDR1 is MNHEY and CDR2 SVGAGI. The CDR3 length is 15 residues. V lost 5 bases to trimming and J lost 7 bases; unmatched junction nucleotides: 9. CDR3: CASSIETGAAEKLFF. The CDR3 nucleotides are TGTGCCAGCAGTATAGAGACAGGGGCAGCTGAAAAACTGTTTTTT.

The CDR3 loop reads CASITGVEGTGELFF. The CDR3 region has the DNA TGTGCCAGCATAACAGGGGTTGAAGGGACCGGGGAGCTGTTTTTT. The V call is TRBV28, the J call TRBJ2-2; 7 nucleotides agree with TRBD1. Germline V gene sequence: CDR1 MDHEN, CDR2 SYDVKM. The CDR3 contains 15 residues. Losses at the gene ends were 7 bases for V and 5 bases for J; bases not matched to a gene: 10.

The rearrangement joins TRBV28 to TRBJ1-3; 8 bases are shared with TRBD1. J lost 3 bases, V lost 10 bases, and 8 bases had no gene match. This CDR3 region has 14 residues. Germline V lookup: CDR1 MDHEN, CDR2 SYDVKM. As DNA, the CDR3 is TGTGCCACCACCGACAGGGGATATGGAAACACCATATATTTT. This codes for CATTDRGYGNTIYF.

This chain connects TRBV6-1 to TRBJ2-5; D remains unclear. The CDR3 has 15 amino acids. Germline CDR1 and CDR2: MNHNS and SASEGT. Trimming cost V 2 bases and J 1 base, with 11 bases left between them. CDR3 sequence reads: CASSENPGRQETQYF. The CDR3 DNA sequence: TGTGCCAGCAGTGAAAATCCAGGACGCCAAGAGACCCAGTACTTC.

This clone was seen a few times. This chain uses TRBV10-1 with TRBJ2-2; maybe TRBD1 (6 bases). CDR1 is WNHNN and CDR2 is SYGVQD in the germline V gene (reference sequence). The CDR3 runs 16 residues. The V gene lost 0 bases and the J gene lost 4 bases, with 12 bases spanning the gap. The CDR3, as DNA: TGCGCCAGCAGTGAGTCGGCGACAGGACGCACCGGGGAGCTGTTTTTT. Its translation: CASSESATGRTGELFF.

This clone appeared once. The chain carries TRBV19 and TRBJ2-5, with D tentatively TRBD2 (6 bases). The CDR3 length is 14 residues. V lost 7 bases and J 3 bases, leaving 15 bases between the germline ends. The V gene's germline CDR1 is LNHDA and CDR2 SQIVND (reference sequence). The CDR3 nucleotides are TGTGCCAGTAAGTCCGGGACTGCAAAAGAGACCCAGTACTTC. Residues: CASKSGTAKETQYF.

The chain is built from TRBV6-1 and TRBJ2-1, with D perhaps TRBD2 (6 bases). V lost 2 bases and J 5 bases, leaving 22 bases between the germline ends. CDR1 is MNHNS, CDR2 SASEGT, per germline. The CDR3 is made up of 18 amino acids. The CDR3 sequence: CASSELPGSVSSDNEQFF. The CDR3 bases are TGTGCCAGCAGTGAACTCCCCGGGAGTGTCTCCTCGGACAATGAGCAGTTCTTC.

This chain uses TRBV27 with TRBJ2-7; 10 bases fit TRBD1. The CDR3 contains 15 residues. The V and J ends lost 2 bases and 2 bases, in that order; junction bases with no gene match: 3. Germline V gene data show CDR1 as MNHEY and CDR2 as SMNVEV (reference sequence). CDR3 sequence (DNA): TGTGCCAGCAGTTTACAAGGACAGGGGGCCTACGAGCAGTACTTC. This encodes CASSLQGQGAYEQYF.

A note on this clone: Other DNA sequences within the sample encode an identical CDR3. V gene TRBV27 combines with J gene TRBJ2-7; D gene ambiguous. Between the trimmed V and J ends, which lost 0 bases and 4 bases, there was a span of 7 bases. CDR3 length: 13 amino acids. From germline, CDR1 is MNHEY and CDR2 SMNVEV (reference sequence). The CDR3 region has the DNA TGTGCCAGCAGTTTATCGTCACCGTACGAGCAGTACTTC. It translates to CASSLSSPYEQYF.

V and J are TRBV7-2 and TRBJ1-1, with D possibly TRBD1 on 5 matching bases. The CDR3 covers 15 residues. Germline CDR1 and CDR2: SGHTA and FQGNSA. Trimming left V 2 bases short and J 1 base short, with 11 bases between. The chain's CDR3 is CASSLSFGGNTEAFF. The CDR3 nucleotides read TGTGCCAGCAGCTTATCGTTTGGGGGGAACACTGAAGCTTTCTTT.

The table lists this clone with a few counts. The V gene is TRBV21-1, the J gene TRBJ2-7. TRBV21-1 is given as a pseudogene. The CDR3 is 14 residues long. The CDR3 loop reads CASSGRDGAYEQYF. The CDR3 bases are TGTGCCAGCAGCGGCCGGGACGGAGCCTACGAGCAGTACTTC.

The chain recombines TRBV20-1 with TRBJ1-1; 10 bases map to TRBD1. Germline CDR1 and CDR2: DFQATT and SNEGSKA (reference sequence). This CDR3 has 11 amino acids. The V segment lost 6 bases and the J segment 7 bases; nucleotides outside the gene matches: 2. The chain's CDR3 is CSARTGGEAFF. The CDR3 DNA is TGCAGTGCGCGGACAGGGGGTGAAGCTTTCTTT.

The chain is built from TRBV3-1 (or the pseudogene TRBV3-2) and TRBJ1-2; 8 bases align to TRBD1. The CDR3 is made up of 15 amino acids. In germline, CDR1 is LGHDT, CDR2 YNNKEL (reference sequence). J lost 4 bases, V lost 4 bases, and 8 bases had no gene match. The CDR3 DNA reads as TGTGCCAGCAGCCCGCTGGGAACAGGGGGCTATGGCTACACCTTC. Protein product: CASSPLGTGGYGYTF.

This chain links TRBV18 with TRBJ2-3, with TRBD2 matching 14 bases. Germline lookup yields CDR1 KGHSH and CDR2 LQKENI. This CDR3 has 16 amino acids. V shed 2 bases and J 4 bases; nucleotides not matched to a gene: 2. The CDR3 region is CASSPMTSGGADTQYF. CDR3 DNA: TGTGCCAGCTCACCAATGACTAGCGGGGGGGCAGATACGCAGTATTTT. The full variable domain, in which reference TRBV18 and TRBJ2-3 provide the parts outside the CDR3, is NAGVMQNPRHLVRRRGQEARLRCSPMKGHSHVYWYRQLPEEGLKFMVYLQKENIIDESGMPKERFSAEFPKEGPSILRIQQVVRGDSAAYFCASSPMTSGGADTQYFGPGTRLTVL.

V and J are TRBV18 and TRBJ1-1; TRBD1 is a possible D gene (6 bases). Trimming took 1 base from V and 5 from J, leaving 17 bases between them. The CDR3 has 16 residues. The germline gives CDR1 KGHSH, CDR2 LQKENI. The CDR3 DNA follows: TGTGCCAGCTCACCACTACAGGGTCGCGTTGAGACTGAAGCTTTCTTT. It codes for CASSPLQGRVETEAFF.

This clone appeared a single time. The V call is TRBV6-5, the J call TRBJ1-2; TRBD1 is a possible D gene (6 bases). Looked up from germline, CDR1 is MNHEY and CDR2 is SVGAGI. The CDR3 consists of 14 residues. The V end lost 5 bases, the J end lost 7 bases, and 17 bases lay between the germline ends. CDR3 sequence (DNA): TGTGCCAGCAGTCCTCAGGGGTTCTCGGGTGGCTACACCTTC. Translating gives CASSPQGFSGGYTF.

In this sample, this clone turned up once. This sequence joins TRBV30 and TRBJ1-4; 8 bases agree with TRBD1. Per the germline V gene, CDR1 is GTSNPN and CDR2 is SVGIG (reference sequence). Trimming took 4 bases from V and 6 from J; bases not matched to a gene: 16. The CDR3 consists of 17 residues. The CDR3 nucleotides read TGTGCCTGGAACCGGGACAGGACCTACTACGGCTATGAAAAACTGTTTTTT. Translated: CAWNRDRTYYGYEKLFF.

J is TRBJ1-5 and V is TRBV2, with D possibly being TRBD1 (5 bases). The CDR3 contains 14 residues. The V end was cut by 6 bases, the J end by 8 bases, with 17 bases between. The germline V gene has CDR1 SNHLY and CDR2 FYNNEI. CDR3 DNA sequence: TGTGCCAGCAGGACGGGGCCCCAGCGGGAGCCCCAGCATTTT. It is translated as CASRTGPQREPQHF.

This chain uses TRBV6-5 with TRBJ1-3; possible D gene TRBD1, 5 bases. V lost 6 bases, J lost 4 bases, and 16 bases lay in between. Germline V gene lookup returns CDR1 MNHEY and CDR2 SVGAGI. The CDR3 is 15 residues long. The CDR3 here is CASRGQGSGGNTIYF. DNA of the CDR3: TGTGCCAGCAGGGGTCAGGGATCGGGAGGAAACACCATATATTTT.